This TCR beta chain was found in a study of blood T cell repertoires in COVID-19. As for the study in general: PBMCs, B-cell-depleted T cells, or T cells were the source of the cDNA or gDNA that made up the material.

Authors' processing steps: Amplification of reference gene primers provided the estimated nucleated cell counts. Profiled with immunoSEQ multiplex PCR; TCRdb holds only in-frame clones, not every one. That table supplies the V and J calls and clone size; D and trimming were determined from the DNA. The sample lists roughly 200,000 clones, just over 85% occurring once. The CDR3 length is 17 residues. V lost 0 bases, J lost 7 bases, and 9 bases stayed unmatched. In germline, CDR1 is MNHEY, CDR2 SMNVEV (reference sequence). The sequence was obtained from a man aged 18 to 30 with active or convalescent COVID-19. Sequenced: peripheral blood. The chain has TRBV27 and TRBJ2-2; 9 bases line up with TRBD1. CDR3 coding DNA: TGTGCCAGCAGTTTATCAAAATGGGACAGGGAGGTCGGGGAGCTGTTTTTT. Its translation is CASSLSKWDREVGELFF.